This TCR beta chain came from a study of blood T cells in healthy people across ages. PCR was performed a second time for roughly 6 to 12 cycles using a sample-barcoded 5' primer and a J-beta primer mix. TCRdb recomputed calls from the 5' RACE reads with MiXCR, one row per CDR3 protein. The sample includes hundreds of thousands of distinct CDR3 sequences, roughly three fifths of them seen just once. Sequencing used blood. The TCR sequence derives from a man aged 55 to 69 in good health.

The DNA of the CDR3 is TGTGCCATCAGTGATCGGGACCCCTGGGCTGGGGTTCACGAGCAGTACTTC. Its translation: CAISDRDPWAGVHEQYF. This rearrangement joins TRBV10-3 to TRBJ2-7, with D perhaps matching TRBD1 or TRBD2 (5 bases each). Germline-derived CDR1 and CDR2 are ENHRY and SYGVKD. This CDR3 is 17 amino acids long. Trimming took off 3 bases at V and 5 bases at J, with 23 bases between the two ends.